Below are 30 T cell receptor beta chains sequenced from a single sample in a study of blood T cell repertoires in COVID-19. The protocol was immunoSEQ multiplex PCR, while the TCRdb copy is restricted to in-frame clones and leaves out a portion. The sample holds a few hundred thousand clones, 89% seen once. Source material: peripheral blood. The source is a middle-aged woman who had recovered from COVID-19.

V usage is TRBV28 and J usage is TRBJ2-7, with 9 bases identical to TRBD1. Trimming cost V 4 bases and J 7 bases; bases outside gene matches: 2. Germline-derived CDR1 and CDR2 are MDHEN and SYDVKM. This CDR3 is 12 amino acids long. The CDR3 bases are TGTGCCAGCAGTTACAGGGGGCGGGAGCAGTACTTC. Translated, it gives CASSYRGREQYF. Full variable domain (missing parts from reference TRBV28 and TRBJ2-7): DVKVTQSSRYLVKRTGEKVFLECVQDMDHENMFWYRQDPGLGLRLIYFSYDVKMKEKGDIPEGYSVSREKKERFSLILESASTNQTSMYLCASSYRGREQYFGPGTRLTVT.

This clone has just a few counts. This rearrangement joins TRBV5-4 to TRBJ1-2, with 10 positions matching TRBD1. The CDR3 is 13 amino acids. Germline V gene sequence: CDR1 SGHNT, CDR2 YYREEE (reference sequence). Trimming took 2 bases from V and 13 from J; bases not matched to a gene: 8. This CDR3 is CASSFGTGEVLTF. Written as DNA, the CDR3 is TGTGCCAGCAGCTTCGGGACAGGGGAGGTTCTCACCTTC.

CDR3 amino acids: CASSPTNREGAETQYF. CDR3 nucleotides: TGTGCCAGCTCACCAACGAACAGGGAAGGGGCAGAGACCCAGTACTTC. The V call is TRBV18, the J call TRBJ2-5; weak D call: TRBD1 (6 bases). Deletions cut 2 bases from V and 4 bases from J, with 17 bases between. The CDR3 sequence is 16 residues long. Germline loops: CDR1 KGHSH, CDR2 LQKENI.

This clone was detected once. The rearrangement links TRBV7-9 to TRBJ2-5, with D uncertain. This CDR3 is built from 15 residues. V lost 7 bases and J 4 bases, leaving 19 bases between the germline ends. Germline CDR1 is SEHNR and CDR2 is FQNEAQ (reference sequence). The DNA of the CDR3 is TGTGCCAGCACCTTTGGCGGCAGTCCTGGAGAGACCCAGTACTTC. Its protein is CASTFGGSPGETQYF.

This chain joins TRBV9 and TRBJ2-3; 8 bases align to TRBD2. The CDR3 length is 15 residues. Germline V gives CDR1 SGDLS, CDR2 YYNGEE. V dropped 0 bases and J dropped 2; count of bases not matched to a gene: 2. The CDR3: CASSVGSGDTDTQYF. In nucleotides, the CDR3 is TGTGCCAGCAGCGTAGGTAGCGGGGACACAGATACGCAGTATTTT. Drawing the rest from reference TRBV9 and TRBJ2-3, the complete variable domain is DSGVTQTPKHLITATGQRVTLRCSPRSGDLSVYWYQQSLDQGLQFLIQYYNGEERAKGNILERFSAQQFPDLHSELNLSSLELGDSALYFCASSVGSGDTDTQYFGPGTRLTVL.

The CDR3 loop reads CASSTTGTHYNEQFF. CDR3 sequence (DNA): TGTGCCAGCAGCACCACCGGGACACACTACAATGAGCAGTTCTTC. The rearrangement links TRBV9 to TRBJ2-1; D perhaps matches TRBD1 (6 bases). V gave up 4 bases and J gave up 3 bases, with 14 bases separating them. CDR1 is SGDLS and CDR2 is YYNGEE in the germline V gene. This CDR3 contains 15 residues.

The chain couples TRBV28 to TRBJ1-3, with D hard to call. Germline V CDR1 and CDR2: MDHEN, SYDVKM. The CDR3 consists of 13 residues. Between the trimmed V and J ends, which lost 5 bases and 1 base, there was a span of 6 bases. The CDR3 here is CASSEASGNTIYF. The DNA of the CDR3 is TGTGCCAGCAGTGAGGCGTCTGGAAACACCATATATTTT.

The rearrangement joins TRBV18 to TRBJ2-7, with 7 bases matching TRBD1. Germline-derived CDR1 and CDR2 are KGHSH and LQKENI. CDR3 length: 13 residues. V lost 4 bases, J lost 3 bases, and 3 bases stayed unmatched. In DNA, the CDR3 is TGTGCCAGCTCACAGGGACAGAGCTACGAGCAGTACTTC. Residues: CASSQGQSYEQYF.

V gene TRBV18 combines with J gene TRBJ1-1; D is unresolved. The germline V gene encodes CDR1 KGHSH and CDR2 LQKENI. The CDR3 consists of 13 residues. Trimming cost V 6 bases and J 6 bases, with 14 bases left between them. Here the CDR3 DNA reads TGTGCCAGCTCGGTCAGCGGGAGGGCTGAAGCTTTCTTT. This encodes CASSVSGRAEAFF.

The chain has TRBV6-4 and TRBJ1-1; 7 nucleotides agree with TRBD1. This CDR3 is built from 16 residues. V shed 6 bases, J shed 5 bases, and the junction held 15 bases outside the gene matches. Germline CDR1 reads MRHNA; CDR2 reads SNTAGT. The chain's CDR3 is CASREFPGQDGTEAFF. CDR3 nucleotides: TGTGCCAGCAGGGAATTTCCAGGACAGGATGGTACTGAAGCTTTCTTT.

The chain recombines TRBV3-1 (or the pseudogene TRBV3-2) with TRBJ2-2; D gene ambiguous. The CDR3 has 15 residues. Trimming stripped 1 base from V and 0 bases from J, with 6 bases between. Per the germline V gene, CDR1 is LGHDT and CDR2 is YNNKEL (reference sequence). CDR3 sequence: CASSQVPANTGELFF. In DNA form, the CDR3 reads TGTGCCAGCAGCCAAGTTCCGGCGAACACCGGGGAGCTGTTTTTT.

This sequence joins TRBV3-1 (or the pseudogene TRBV3-2) and TRBJ2-3, with 7 bases matching TRBD2. Germline CDR1 and CDR2: LGHDT and YNNKEL (reference sequence). This CDR3 contains 16 residues. The J segment lost 3 bases and the V segment lost 1 base, leaving 7 bases of the junction unmatched. CDR3 region: CASSQGISGRTDTQYF. As DNA, the CDR3 is TGTGCCAGCAGCCAAGGAATTAGCGGGCGTACAGATACGCAGTATTTT.

This chain joins TRBV20-1 and TRBJ2-2; TRBD1 is a possible D gene (5 bases). Trimming took 6 bases from V and 7 from J, leaving 9 bases between them. The germline V gene encodes CDR1 DFQATT and CDR2 SNEGSKA (reference sequence). There are 11 residues in the CDR3. The CDR3, as DNA: TGCAGTGCAAAGGGGCACGGGGAGCTGTTTTTT. This translates into CSAKGHGELFF.

The chain combines TRBV10-3 with TRBJ1-3; the match to TRBD1 covers 8 bases. The germline V gene has CDR1 ENHRY and CDR2 SYGVKD. V lost 10 bases and J lost 4; bases outside the gene matches: 15. This CDR3 region has 16 residues. CDR3 DNA sequence: TGTGCCACCCGCAACCCCACAGGGGGAGCGGGAAACACCATATATTTT. This gives the protein CATRNPTGGAGNTIYF.

The CDR3 is CASSFRVQETQYF. The CDR3 DNA reads TGTGCCAGCAGTTTTCGGGTCCAAGAGACCCAGTACTTC. This rearrangement joins TRBV12-3 or TRBV12-4 to TRBJ2-5; no reliable D call. CDR3 length: 13 residues. Between the trimmed V and J ends, which lost 3 bases and 1 base, there was a span of 6 bases.

The rearrangement joins TRBV29-1 to TRBJ2-7, with 10 bases identical to TRBD2. The germline V gene encodes CDR1 SQVTM and CDR2 ANQGSEA. The CDR3 contains 13 residues. Trimming cost V 6 bases and J 2 bases; bases outside gene matches: 4. This chain's CDR3 is CSVKTSGAYEQYF. The CDR3 DNA reads as TGCAGCGTCAAAACTAGCGGGGCCTACGAGCAGTACTTC.

A single count supports this clone. The chain has TRBV27 and TRBJ1-2; D gene unclear. Germline CDR1 reads MNHEY; CDR2 reads SMNVEV (reference sequence). The CDR3 sequence is 12 residues long. Trimming left V 7 bases short and J 9 bases short, with 15 bases between. CDR3 region: CASKEGSGSYTF. DNA of the CDR3: TGTGCCAGCAAGGAAGGGTCGGGGAGCTACACCTTC.

A single count supports this clone. This chain connects TRBV5-4 to TRBJ1-4; D is undetermined. V was trimmed by 2 bases and J by 8 bases, leaving 10 bases between them. The germline V gene has CDR1 SGHNT and CDR2 YYREEE (reference sequence). The CDR3 length is 13 residues. CDR3 nucleotides: TGTGCCAGCAGCTTAGCAGGTGGGGAAAAACTGTTTTTT. Translation: CASSLAGGEKLFF.

The rearrangement uses TRBV7-9 and TRBJ2-1, with D perhaps TRBD1 (6 bases). Germline loops: CDR1 SEHNR, CDR2 FQNEAQ (reference sequence). The CDR3 sequence is 13 residues long. V was clipped by 3 bases and J by 10 bases, with 13 bases between them. CDR3 protein: CASSLDGGREQFF. The CDR3 bases are TGTGCCAGCAGCTTGGATGGGGGCAGGGAGCAGTTCTTC.

The chain links TRBV19 to TRBJ2-3; TRBD2 matches 13 bases. Germline V gives CDR1 LNHDA, CDR2 SQIVND (reference sequence). CDR3 size: 17 residues. Trimming removed 6 bases from V and 5 bases from J; junction bases left unmatched: 11. DNA of the CDR3: TGTGCCAGTAGGACTAGCGGGAGGAGGCAGCACAGAGATACGCAGTATTTT. It yields the protein CASRTSGRRQHRDTQYF.

The rearrangement joins TRBV11-2 to TRBJ2-2, with D tentatively TRBD2 (5 bases). Germline CDR1 is SGHAT and CDR2 is FQNNGV. This CDR3 is 15 amino acids long. The V end lost 4 bases, the J end lost 2 bases, and 11 bases lay between the germline ends. CDR3 sequence reads: CASSSHAGNTGELFF. Here the CDR3 DNA reads TGTGCCAGCAGCTCCCATGCGGGTAACACCGGGGAGCTGTTTTTT.

V gene TRBV29-1 combines with J gene TRBJ1-5; maybe TRBD1 (6 bases). CDR3 length equals 13 residues. Germline CDR1 is SQVTM and CDR2 is ANQGSEA. Trimming left V 6 bases short and J 3 bases short, with 12 bases between. The DNA for the CDR3 is TGCAGCGTGGGAAACAGGGCCAATCAGCCCCAGCATTTT. The encoded protein is CSVGNRANQPQHF.

The genes are TRBV24-1 and TRBJ2-3; 9 positions agree with TRBD1. The CDR3 is 13 amino acids. V lost 10 bases, J lost 5 bases, and 6 bases stayed unmatched. The germline V gene encodes CDR1 KGHDR and CDR2 SFDVKD. The CDR3 sequence is CATGTGSQDTQYF. DNA of the CDR3: TGTGCCACGGGGACAGGGAGTCAAGATACGCAGTATTTT.

Of note for this clone: Lacking the conserved final phenylalanine or tryptophan, this CDR3 likely reflects a read error. The DNA is left out, because the CDR3 cannot be placed on it with certainty; the CDR3 is given as TCRdb lists it. The chain links TRBV7-2 to TRBJ2-7; the DNA was not compared with TRBD1, the D call given in the table. Germline CDR1 reads SGHTA; CDR2 reads FQGNSA. The CDR3 region is 10 residues in length, termini included. The chain's CDR3 is CASSLGQAPL.

The chain joins TRBV6-1 to TRBJ2-3; unclear D gene. The V gene's germline CDR1 is MNHNS and CDR2 SASEGT. Deletions cut 2 bases from V and 6 bases from J, with 6 bases between. The CDR3 spans 12 residues. CDR3 protein: CASSESMDTQYF. The CDR3 DNA reads TGTGCCAGCAGTGAATCTATGGATACGCAGTATTTT.

V gene TRBV7-9 combines with J gene TRBJ2-2, with 8 bases fitting TRBD1. This CDR3 has 17 residues. Germline V gene sequence: CDR1 SEHNR, CDR2 FQNEAQ (reference sequence). Trimming removed 5 bases from V and 8 bases from J; junction bases left unmatched: 16. In DNA, the CDR3 is TGTGCCAGCAGCCTGGGGTTCAGGGGGCCGCAGCCTGGGGAGCTGTTTTTT. This gives the protein CASSLGFRGPQPGELFF.

The V call is TRBV4-3, the J call TRBJ2-6; possibly TRBD1 for D (6 bases). This CDR3 spans 17 amino acids. The germline V gene encodes CDR1 LGHNA and CDR2 YSLEER. Trimming left V 1 base short and J 2 bases short, with 12 bases between. CDR3 sequence: CASSQALQGTGANVLTF. CDR3 bases: TGCGCCAGCAGCCAAGCCCTACAGGGAACTGGGGCCAACGTCCTGACTTTC.

V usage is TRBV7-2 and J usage is TRBJ2-1; TRBD2 agrees at 11 bases. Germline lookup yields CDR1 SGHTA and CDR2 FQGNSA. CDR3 length: 18 amino acids. V lost 0 bases and J lost 4; bases outside the gene matches: 8. CDR3: CASSLAELAGVGYNEQFF. The CDR3 DNA reads TGTGCCAGCAGCTTAGCGGAACTAGCGGGAGTGGGGTACAATGAGCAGTTCTTC.

The chain combines TRBV30 with TRBJ1-2; 7 nucleotides match TRBD1. The CDR3 runs 12 residues. Germline V gene lookup returns CDR1 GTSNPN and CDR2 SVGIG (reference sequence). V shed 2 bases and J 7 bases; nucleotides not matched to a gene: 4. The CDR3 DNA is TGTGCCTGGAGTATTAGGGACAGTGGCTACACCTTC. Translated: CAWSIRDSGYTF. The full variable domain, in which reference TRBV30 and TRBJ1-2 provide the parts outside the CDR3, is SQTIHQWPATLVQPVGSPLSLECTVEGTSNPNLYWYRQAAGRGLQLLFYSVGIGQISSEVPQNLSASRPQDRQFILSSKKLLLSDSGFYLCAWSIRDSGYTFGSGTRLTVV.

V is TRBV4-1 and J is TRBJ1-2; TRBD1 matches at 7 bases. The CDR3 runs to 15 residues. Germline values: CDR1 MGHRA, CDR2 YSYEKL. With 3 bases clipped from V and 4 bases from J, the junction kept 8 bases outside the gene matches. As DNA, the CDR3 is TGCGCCAGCAGCCACGGGACAGCAATCTTCTATGGCTACACCTTC. The encoded protein is CASSHGTAIFYGYTF.